The rows below give T cell receptor beta chains drawn from one sample of a study of vaccination effects on CD4 cells after COVID-19. Their specific antigens are unknown. Repertoires were generated with immunoSEQ multiplex PCR, while TCRdb's copy carries only in-frame clones and drops some. The sample lists some 50,000 clones, approximately 61% occurring once. The sample was CD4+ T cells from PBMCs cultured without peptide, taken before COVID-19 vaccination. The receptors originated from a human donor who received a COVID-19 vaccine. The CDR3 runs from the conserved cysteine through the conserved F or W. The D gene is left open where the match is weak. Only part of the rows carry a size: once, few, many, or a class if the clone is expanded.

D	J	V	size	CDR3	DNA
-	TRBJ1-2	TRBV5-1	few	CASSAQGTEGYTF	TGCGCCAGCAGCGCGCAGGGAACAGAGGGCTACACCTTC
TRBD1	TRBJ2-1	TRBV12-5	-	CASGLRDRDHNEQFF	TGTGCTAGTGGTTTAAGGGACAGGGACCACAATGAGCAGTTCTTC
TRBD1	TRBJ1-6	TRBV5-4	-	CASSWRVQGSNNSPLHF	TGTGCCAGCAGCTGGAGGGTACAGGGGTCTAATAATTCACCCCTCCACTTT
TRBD1	TRBJ2-1	TRBV13	-	CASSFTMDRANEQFF	TGTGCCAGCAGCTTTACGATGGACAGGGCAAATGAGCAGTTCTTC
-	TRBJ1-1	TRBV6-5	-	CASRGMNTEAFF	TGTGCCAGCAGGGGGATGAACACTGAAGCTTTCTTT
-	TRBJ1-2	TRBV18	-	CASSPPGWSGYTF	TGTGCCAGCTCACCACCAGGGTGGAGTGGCTACACCTTC
TRBD1	TRBJ1-5	TRBV19	-	CASRRRTGDSQPQHF	TGTGCCAGTAGAAGAAGGACAGGGGATAGTCAGCCCCAGCATTTT
-	TRBJ1-2	TRBV4-1	once	CASSEGRYGYTF	TGCGCCAGCAGCGAGGGACGCTATGGCTACACCTTC
TRBD1	TRBJ2-1	TRBV3-1/TRBV3-2	once	CASSHGVGQGNEQFF	TGTGCCAGCAGCCACGGGGTGGGACAGGGAAATGAGCAGTTCTTC
-	TRBJ2-1	TRBV7-2	-	CASSLEPQIRQFF	TGTGCCAGCAGCTTAGAGCCGCAGATTAGACAGTTCTTC
-	TRBJ2-5	TRBV4-3	few	CASSQERGDYLETQYF	TGCGCCAGCAGCCAAGAAAGGGGAGACTATCTGGAGACCCAGTACTTC
-	TRBJ1-1	TRBV6-5	many	CASSWGQNTEAFF	TGTGCCAGCAGTTGGGGCCAGAACACTGAAGCTTTCTTT
-	TRBJ2-2	TRBV3-1/TRBV3-2	-	CASSHDQRGPNTGELFF	TGTGCCAGCAGCCATGACCAGAGGGGCCCGAACACCGGGGAGCTGTTTTTT
-	TRBJ1-1	TRBV5-8	few	CASSQTVLNTEAFF	TGTGCCAGCAGCCAGACAGTCTTGAACACTGAAGCTTTCTTT
TRBD2	TRBJ2-3	TRBV19	-	CASSMLAGGVDTQYF	TGTGCCAGTAGTATGCTAGCGGGAGGCGTAGATACGCAGTATTTT
TRBD2	TRBJ2-7	TRBV2	few	CASSLERERGEQYF	TGTGCCAGCAGTTTAGAGAGGGAGCGGGGCGAGCAGTACTTC
-	TRBJ2-2	TRBV30	-	CAWSVGRVTGELFF	TGTGCCTGGAGTGTAGGCAGGGTCACCGGGGAGCTGTTTTTT
TRBD1	TRBJ1-5	TRBV30	-	CAWTKGAQPQHF	TGTGCCTGGACCAAGGGGGCTCAGCCCCAGCATTTT
-	TRBJ1-1	TRBV18	-	CASSPSRGVDTEAFF	TGTGCCAGCTCACCAAGTAGGGGGGTAGACACTGAAGCTTTCTTT
TRBD1	TRBJ1-2	TRBV25-1	-	CASTGDYGYTF	TGTGCCAGTACAGGGGACTATGGCTACACCTTC
TRBD2	TRBJ2-1	TRBV18	-	CASSPLAGDEQFF	TGTGCCAGCTCACCATTAGCGGGGGATGAGCAGTTCTTC
-	TRBJ1-3	TRBV7-2	few	CASSSAGRGMISGNTIYF	TGTGCCAGCAGCTCGGCAGGGCGAGGGATGATCTCTGGAAACACCATATATTTT
TRBD1	TRBJ2-5	TRBV30	-	CAWSVWGGTGGETQYF	TGTGCCTGGAGTGTATGGGGCGGGACAGGGGGGGAGACCCAGTACTTC
-	TRBJ2-7	TRBV6-2/TRBV6-3	-	CASSYPGGFYEQYF	TGTGCCAGCAGTTACCCCGGGGGTTTCTACGAGCAGTACTTC
-	TRBJ2-1	TRBV4-2	-	CASSQALRRKGYNEQFF	TGTGCCAGCAGCCAAGCTTTGCGGAGGAAGGGATACAATGAGCAGTTCTTC
TRBD1	TRBJ2-1	TRBV19	-	CASSILEQGVYEQFF	TGTGCCAGTAGTATACTCGAACAGGGGGTATATGAGCAGTTCTTC
-	TRBJ2-2	TRBV3-1/TRBV3-2	-	CASSQEGRGYTGELFF	TGTGCCAGCAGCCAGGAAGGCAGGGGATACACCGGGGAGCTGTTTTTT
-	TRBJ1-3	TRBV7-9	-	CASSLTGASGNTIYF	TGTGCCAGCAGCCTGACAGGTGCCTCTGGAAACACCATATATTTT
TRBD1	TRBJ2-1	TRBV7-6	-	CASSRGPGGNNEQFF	TGTGCCAGCAGCAGGGGCCCAGGGGGTAACAATGAGCAGTTCTTC
TRBD1	TRBJ1-2	TRBV7-3	once	CASGTGTGYGYTF	TGTGCCAGCGGAACCGGGACAGGCTATGGCTACACCTTC
TRBD1	TRBJ2-1	TRBV5-1	-	CASSFEPRDRAYNEQFF	TGCGCCAGCAGCTTCGAACCCCGGGACAGAGCCTACAATGAGCAGTTCTTC
-	TRBJ1-6	TRBV19	-	CASSNRPGGDSSPLHF	TGTGCCAGTAGCAACCGCCCCGGGGGGGACTCCTCACCCCTCCACTTT
TRBD1	TRBJ1-2	TRBV5-1	-	CASSLDPTGGPNYGYTF	TGCGCCAGCAGCTTGGACCCCACAGGGGGCCCTAACTATGGCTACACCTTC
TRBD2	TRBJ2-1	TRBV3-1/TRBV3-2	few	CASTRLAGGGEQFF	TGTGCCAGCACCCGACTAGCGGGAGGGGGTGAGCAGTTCTTC
-	TRBJ2-1	TRBV5-4	-	CASSTLQGSEQFF	TGTGCCAGCAGTACTTTACAGGGAAGTGAGCAGTTCTTC
TRBD2	TRBJ2-1	TRBV4-3	-	CASSQDGTSGGNEQFF	TGCGCCAGCAGCCAAGATGGGACTAGCGGGGGCAATGAGCAGTTCTTC
-	TRBJ2-5	TRBV5-1	once	CASSAGQGGETQYF	TGCGCCAGCAGCGCTGGACAGGGAGGGGAGACCCAGTACTTC
-	TRBJ1-2	TRBV6-5	-	CASRPLDGYTF	TGTGCCAGCAGGCCATTGGATGGCTACACCTTC
-	TRBJ2-1	TRBV5-1	-	CASSPRRVLNEQFF	TGCGCCAGCAGCCCCCGAAGGGTACTCAATGAGCAGTTCTTC
-	TRBJ1-5	TRBV19	-	CASSIIGGYSNQPQHF	TGTGCCAGTAGTATAATCGGGGGTTATAGCAATCAGCCCCAGCATTTT
-	TRBJ1-5	TRBV15	medium-sized	CATTSRRDYQPQHF	TGTGCCACTACCAGTCGACGGGATTATCAGCCCCAGCATTTT
TRBD2	TRBJ2-7	TRBV4-2	-	CASSPLTGLAGVNYEQYF	TGTGCCAGCAGCCCGCTGACGGGACTAGCGGGAGTGAACTACGAGCAGTACTTC
-	TRBJ2-1	TRBV14	-	CASSQQLAYEQFF	TGTGCCAGCAGCCAACAACTAGCCTATGAGCAGTTCTTC
-	TRBJ2-3	TRBV2	-	CASRYPNRGPSTDTQYF	TGTGCCAGCAGGTACCCAAACCGGGGCCCCAGCACAGATACGCAGTATTTT
TRBD1	TRBJ2-7	TRBV19	-	CASSRDSREQYF	TGTGCCAGTAGTCGGGACAGTAGGGAGCAGTACTTC
TRBD1	TRBJ1-6	TRBV7-9	-	CASSLARQGGSPLHF	TGTGCCAGCAGCTTAGCGAGACAGGGAGGTTCACCCCTCCACTTT
-	TRBJ1-6	TRBV28	-	CATKAGTNNSPLHF	TGTGCCACCAAAGCCGGGACCAATAATTCACCCCTCCACTTT
-	TRBJ2-5	TRBV4-2	-	CASSQGSGETQYF	TGTGCCAGCAGCCAAGGAAGCGGGGAGACCCAGTACTTC
-	TRBJ2-7	TRBV18	-	CASSPGLDYEQYF	TGTGCCAGCTCACCCGGACTGGACTACGAGCAGTACTTC
-	TRBJ1-5	TRBV15	many	CATSRDPGIGQPQHF	TGTGCCACCAGCAGAGATCCAGGGATTGGTCAGCCCCAGCATTTT
TRBD1	TRBJ1-6	TRBV29-1	once	CSVRGTDNNSPLHF	TGCAGCGTGAGGGGGACAGATAATAATTCACCCCTCCACTTT
-	TRBJ1-2	TRBV4-2	-	CASSPGGASYGYTF	TGTGCCAGCAGCCCGGGGGGGGCGTCCTATGGCTACACCTTC
-	TRBJ1-5	TRBV30	-	CAWSVRSSNQPQHF	TGTGCCTGGAGTGTACGATCTAGCAATCAGCCCCAGCATTTT
-	TRBJ2-1	TRBV6-5	few	CASSYSGVSYNEQFF	TGTGCCAGCAGTTACTCGGGGGTATCCTACAATGAGCAGTTCTTC
-	TRBJ1-2	TRBV6-1	-	CASSEAVRASNYGYTF	TGTGCCAGCAGTGAAGCAGTCAGGGCTTCCAACTATGGCTACACCTTC
-	TRBJ1-1	TRBV18	-	CASSPPQGGEAFF	TGTGCCAGCTCACCCCCCCAGGGCGGGGAAGCTTTCTTT
-	TRBJ1-2	TRBV7-9	few	CATRMKDNYGYTF	TGTGCAACCCGTATGAAGGATAACTATGGCTACACCTTC
-	TRBJ1-1	TRBV12-3/TRBV12-4	-	CASSLGYEAFF	TGTGCCAGCAGTTTGGGGTATGAAGCTTTCTTT